The sequence of this TCR beta chain was determined in a study of STAT5B mutations in CD4+ large granular lymphocyte leukemia. Of note for this clone: Its antigen is undetermined.

This CDR3 is built from 15 residues. Trimming removed 2 bases from V and 4 bases from J, with 13 bases in between. Looked up from germline, CDR1 is SGHTA and CDR2 is FQGTGA. General study findings and limits: CD4-sorted patient repertoires seemed more clonal than healthy CD4+ repertoires. Data were not HLA-matched across samples.

The repertoire was sequenced with immunoSEQ multiplex PCR; TCRdb's copy has only in-frame clones and lacks some. This sample yields tens of thousands of clones, of which 81% are seen a single time; more than 0.25% belongs to the top ten. The clonotype was recovered from a human donor in good health. The sample taken for sequencing was CD4+ T cells from blood buffy coats. The V gene is TRBV7-3, the J gene TRBJ2-3, with D perhaps given as TRBD1 or TRBD2 (5 bases each). This CDR3 is CASSLQGMGADTQYF. DNA for the CDR3: TGTGCCAGCAGCTTACAGGGAATGGGGGCAGATACGCAGTATTTT.